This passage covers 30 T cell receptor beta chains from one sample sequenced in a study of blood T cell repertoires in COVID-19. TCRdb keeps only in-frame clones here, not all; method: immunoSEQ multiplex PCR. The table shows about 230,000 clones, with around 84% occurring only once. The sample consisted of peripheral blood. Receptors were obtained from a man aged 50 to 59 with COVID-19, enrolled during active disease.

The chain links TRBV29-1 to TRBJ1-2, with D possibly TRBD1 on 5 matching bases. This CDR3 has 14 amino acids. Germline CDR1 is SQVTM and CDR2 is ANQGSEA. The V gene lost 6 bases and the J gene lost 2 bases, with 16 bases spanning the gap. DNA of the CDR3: TGCAGCGTCTACCACATGACAGTAAACTATGGCTACACCTTC. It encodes CSVYHMTVNYGYTF.

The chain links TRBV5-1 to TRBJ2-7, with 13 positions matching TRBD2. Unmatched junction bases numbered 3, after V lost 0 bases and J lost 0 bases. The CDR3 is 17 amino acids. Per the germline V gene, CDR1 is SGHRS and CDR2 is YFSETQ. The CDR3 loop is CASSLAGTSGISYEQYF. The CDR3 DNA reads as TGCGCCAGCAGCTTGGCCGGGACTAGCGGGATCTCCTACGAGCAGTACTTC. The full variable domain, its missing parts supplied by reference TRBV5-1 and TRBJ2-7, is KAGVTQTPRYLIKTRGQQVTLSCSPISGHRSVSWYQQTPGQGLQFLFEYFSETQRNKGNFPGRFSGRQFSNSRSEMNVSTLELGDSALYLCASSLAGTSGISYEQYFGPGTRLTVT.

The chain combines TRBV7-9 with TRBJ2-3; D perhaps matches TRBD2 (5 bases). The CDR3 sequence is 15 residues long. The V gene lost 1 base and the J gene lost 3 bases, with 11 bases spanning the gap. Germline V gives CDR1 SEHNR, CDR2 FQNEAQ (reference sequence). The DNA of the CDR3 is TGTGCCAGCAGCTTAGAAGGCCCGGGGACAGATACGCAGTATTTT. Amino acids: CASSLEGPGTDTQYF.

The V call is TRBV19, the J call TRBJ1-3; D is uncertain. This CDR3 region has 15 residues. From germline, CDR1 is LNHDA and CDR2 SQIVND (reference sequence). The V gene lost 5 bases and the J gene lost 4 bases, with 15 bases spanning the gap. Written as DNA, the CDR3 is TGTGCCAGTAGTCCTATCGGGAGTTCAGGAAACACCATATATTTT. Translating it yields CASSPIGSSGNTIYF. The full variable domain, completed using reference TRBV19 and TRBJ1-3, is DGGITQSPKYLFRKEGQNVTLSCEQNLNHDAMYWYRQDPGQGLRLIYYSQIVNDFQKGDIAEGYSVSREKKESFPLTVTSAQKNPTAFYLCASSPIGSSGNTIYFGEGSWLTVV.

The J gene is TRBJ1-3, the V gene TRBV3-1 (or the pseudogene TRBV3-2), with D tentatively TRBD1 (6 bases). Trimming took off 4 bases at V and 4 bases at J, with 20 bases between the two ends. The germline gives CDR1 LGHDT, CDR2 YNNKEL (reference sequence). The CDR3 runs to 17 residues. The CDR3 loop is CASSRRSGDLTGNTIYF. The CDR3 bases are TGTGCCAGCAGCCGACGATCAGGGGATCTTACAGGAAACACCATATATTTT.

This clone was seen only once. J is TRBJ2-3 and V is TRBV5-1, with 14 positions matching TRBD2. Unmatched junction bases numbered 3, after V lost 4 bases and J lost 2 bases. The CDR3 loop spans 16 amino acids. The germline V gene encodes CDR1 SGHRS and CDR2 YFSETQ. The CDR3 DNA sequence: TGCGCCAGCAGCGGGGGACTAGCGGGAGACACAGATACGCAGTATTTT. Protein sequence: CASSGGLAGDTDTQYF.

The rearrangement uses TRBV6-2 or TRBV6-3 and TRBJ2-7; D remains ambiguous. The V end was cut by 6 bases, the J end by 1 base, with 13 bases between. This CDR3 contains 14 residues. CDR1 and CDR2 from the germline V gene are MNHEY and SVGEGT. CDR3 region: CASSQMVASYEQYF. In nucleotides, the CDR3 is TGTGCCAGCAGCCAAATGGTAGCTTCCTACGAGCAGTACTTC.

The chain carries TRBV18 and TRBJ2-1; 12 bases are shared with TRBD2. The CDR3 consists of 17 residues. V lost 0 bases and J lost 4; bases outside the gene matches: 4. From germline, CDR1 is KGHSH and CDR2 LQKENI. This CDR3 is CASSPPWLAGGYNEQFF. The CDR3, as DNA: TGTGCCAGCTCACCACCGTGGCTAGCGGGAGGGTACAATGAGCAGTTCTTC.

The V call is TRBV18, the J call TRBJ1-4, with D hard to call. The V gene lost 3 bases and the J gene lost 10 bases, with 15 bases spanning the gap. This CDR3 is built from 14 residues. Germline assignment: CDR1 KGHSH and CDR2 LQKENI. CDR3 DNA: TGTGCCAGCTCACCCCGGGAGAGGGAAGGAAAACTGTTTTTT. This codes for CASSPREREGKLFF.

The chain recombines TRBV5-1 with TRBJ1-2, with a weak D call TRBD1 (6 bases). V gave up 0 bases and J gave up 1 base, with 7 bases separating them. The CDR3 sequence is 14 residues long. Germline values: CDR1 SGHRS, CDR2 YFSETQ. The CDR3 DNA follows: TGCGCCAGCAGCTTGGCGGACAGTAACTATGGCTACACCTTC. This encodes CASSLADSNYGYTF.

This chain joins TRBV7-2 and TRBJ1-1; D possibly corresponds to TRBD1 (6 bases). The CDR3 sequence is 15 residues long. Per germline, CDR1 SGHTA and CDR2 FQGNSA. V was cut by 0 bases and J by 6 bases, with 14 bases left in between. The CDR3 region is CASSLAETGKAEAFF. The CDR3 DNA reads TGTGCCAGCAGCTTAGCCGAAACAGGGAAGGCTGAAGCTTTCTTT.

Here the CDR3 reads CASSPDRGFGEQFF. Here the CDR3 DNA reads TGTGCCAGCAGCCCCGACAGGGGATTTGGTGAGCAGTTCTTC. This sequence joins TRBV7-7 and TRBJ2-1; 8 bases are shared with TRBD1. This CDR3 spans 14 amino acids. The V segment lost 5 bases and the J segment 9 bases; nucleotides outside the gene matches: 9. Germline loops: CDR1 SSHAT, CDR2 FNYEAQ (reference sequence).

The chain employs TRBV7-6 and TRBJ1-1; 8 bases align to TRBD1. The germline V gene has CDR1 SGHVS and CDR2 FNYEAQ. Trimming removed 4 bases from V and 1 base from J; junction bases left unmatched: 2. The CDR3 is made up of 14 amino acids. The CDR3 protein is CASSSGGTNTEAFF. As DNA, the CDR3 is TGTGCCAGCAGCTCAGGGGGCACGAACACTGAAGCTTTCTTT.

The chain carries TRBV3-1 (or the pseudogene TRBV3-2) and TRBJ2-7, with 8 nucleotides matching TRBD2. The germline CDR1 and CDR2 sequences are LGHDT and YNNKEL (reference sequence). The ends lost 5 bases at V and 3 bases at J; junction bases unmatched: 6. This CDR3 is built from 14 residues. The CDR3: CASSSPGTSYEQYF. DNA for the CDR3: TGTGCCAGCAGCAGCCCCGGGACTAGCTACGAGCAGTACTTC.

This CDR3 reads CASSPPDRNPLHEQYF. The CDR3 bases are TGTGCCAGCAGCCCCCCTGACAGGAACCCTCTCCACGAGCAGTACTTC. This rearrangement joins TRBV2 to TRBJ2-7, with a tentative D call TRBD1 (6 bases). From germline, CDR1 is SNHLY and CDR2 FYNNEI. Trimming took 6 bases from V and 5 from J, leaving 23 bases between them. This CDR3 has 16 residues.

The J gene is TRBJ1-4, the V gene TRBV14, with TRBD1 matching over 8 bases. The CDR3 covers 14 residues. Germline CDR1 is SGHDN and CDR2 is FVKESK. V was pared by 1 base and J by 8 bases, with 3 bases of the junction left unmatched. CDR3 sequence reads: CASSQVRTGEKLFF. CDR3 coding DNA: TGTGCCAGCAGCCAAGTCCGGACAGGGGAAAAACTGTTTTTT.

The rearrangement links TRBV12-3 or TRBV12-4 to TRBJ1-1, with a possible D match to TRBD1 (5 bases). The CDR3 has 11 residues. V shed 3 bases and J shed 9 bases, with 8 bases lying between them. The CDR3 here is CASSFGGKAFF. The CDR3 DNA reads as TGTGCCAGCAGTTTCGGGGGGAAAGCTTTCTTT.

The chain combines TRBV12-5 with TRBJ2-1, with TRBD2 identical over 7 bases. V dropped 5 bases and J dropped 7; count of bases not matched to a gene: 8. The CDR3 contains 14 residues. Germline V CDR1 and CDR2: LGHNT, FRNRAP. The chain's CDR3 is CASGGQRDWNEQFF. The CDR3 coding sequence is TGTGCTAGTGGTGGTCAGCGGGATTGGAATGAGCAGTTCTTC.

CDR3 coding DNA: TGTGCCACCAGTGATGGGGGGACAGGCTCTAACTATGGCTACACCTTC. It yields the protein CATSDGGTGSNYGYTF. The chain joins TRBV24-1 to TRBJ1-2; 8 nucleotides line up with TRBD1. The CDR3 consists of 16 residues. Trimming removed 3 bases from V and 0 bases from J; junction bases left unmatched: 5. Germline CDR1 is KGHDR and CDR2 is SFDVKD.

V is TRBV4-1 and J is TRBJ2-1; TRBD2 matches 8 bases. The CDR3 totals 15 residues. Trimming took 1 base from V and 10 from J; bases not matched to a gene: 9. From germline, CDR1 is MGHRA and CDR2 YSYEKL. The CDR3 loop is CASSQGSAGAQEQFF. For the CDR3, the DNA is TGCGCCAGCAGCCAAGGGTCAGCGGGAGCCCAAGAGCAGTTCTTC.

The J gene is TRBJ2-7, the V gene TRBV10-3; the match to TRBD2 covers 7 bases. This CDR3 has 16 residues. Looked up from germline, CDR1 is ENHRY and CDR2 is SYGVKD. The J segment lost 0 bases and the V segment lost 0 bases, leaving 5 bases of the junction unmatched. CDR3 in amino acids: CAISESTSPISYEQYF. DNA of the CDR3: TGTGCCATCAGTGAGTCGACTAGCCCTATCTCCTACGAGCAGTACTTC.

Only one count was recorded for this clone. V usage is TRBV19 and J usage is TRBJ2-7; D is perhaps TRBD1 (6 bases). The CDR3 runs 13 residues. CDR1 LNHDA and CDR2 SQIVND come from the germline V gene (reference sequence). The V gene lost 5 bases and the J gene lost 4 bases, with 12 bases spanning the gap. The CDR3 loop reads CASSPQGWYEQYF. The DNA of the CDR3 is TGTGCCAGTAGTCCACAGGGATGGTACGAGCAGTACTTC.

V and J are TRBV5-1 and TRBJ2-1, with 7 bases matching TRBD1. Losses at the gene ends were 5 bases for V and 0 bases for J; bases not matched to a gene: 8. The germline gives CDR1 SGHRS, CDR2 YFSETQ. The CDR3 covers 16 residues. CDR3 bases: TGCGCCAGCAGACAGGGGATTGGCTTCTCCTACAATGAGCAGTTCTTC. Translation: CASRQGIGFSYNEQFF.

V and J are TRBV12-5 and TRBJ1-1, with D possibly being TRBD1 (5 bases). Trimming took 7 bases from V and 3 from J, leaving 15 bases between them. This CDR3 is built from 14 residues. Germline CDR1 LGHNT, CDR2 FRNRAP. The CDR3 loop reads CASVPAGSDTEAFF. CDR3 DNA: TGTGCTAGTGTCCCGGCAGGGTCTGACACTGAAGCTTTCTTT.

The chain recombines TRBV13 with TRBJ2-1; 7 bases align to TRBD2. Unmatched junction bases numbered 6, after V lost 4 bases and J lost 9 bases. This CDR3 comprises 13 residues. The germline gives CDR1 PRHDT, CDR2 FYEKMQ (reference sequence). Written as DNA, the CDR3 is TGTGCCAGCAGCTCCTTTCCGGGGGGTGAGCAGTTCTTC. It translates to CASSSFPGGEQFF.

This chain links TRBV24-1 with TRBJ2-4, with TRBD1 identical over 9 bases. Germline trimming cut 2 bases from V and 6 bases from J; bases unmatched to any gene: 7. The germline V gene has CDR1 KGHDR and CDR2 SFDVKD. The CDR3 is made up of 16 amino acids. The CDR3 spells CATSDSDRGGGNIQYF. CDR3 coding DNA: TGTGCCACCAGTGATTCGGACAGGGGAGGGGGAAACATTCAGTACTTC.

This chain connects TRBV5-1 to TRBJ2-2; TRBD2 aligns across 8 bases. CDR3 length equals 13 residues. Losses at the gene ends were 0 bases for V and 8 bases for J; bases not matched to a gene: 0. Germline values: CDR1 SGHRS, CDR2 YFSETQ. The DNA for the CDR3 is TGCGCCAGCAGCTTGGGACTAGCGGGGGAGCTGTTTTTT. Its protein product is CASSLGLAGELFF.

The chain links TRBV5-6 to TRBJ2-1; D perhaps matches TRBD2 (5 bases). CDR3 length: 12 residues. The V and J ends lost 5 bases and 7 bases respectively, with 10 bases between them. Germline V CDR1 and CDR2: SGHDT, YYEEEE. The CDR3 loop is CASSSPGNEQFF. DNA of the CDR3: TGTGCCAGCAGTTCGCCGGGGAATGAGCAGTTCTTC. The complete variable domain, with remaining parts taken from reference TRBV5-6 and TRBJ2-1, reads DAGVTQSPTHLIKTRGQQVTLRCSPKSGHDTVSWYQQALGQGPQFIFQYYEEEERQRGNFPDRFSGHQFPNYSSELNVNALLLGDSALYLCASSSPGNEQFFGPGTRLTVL.

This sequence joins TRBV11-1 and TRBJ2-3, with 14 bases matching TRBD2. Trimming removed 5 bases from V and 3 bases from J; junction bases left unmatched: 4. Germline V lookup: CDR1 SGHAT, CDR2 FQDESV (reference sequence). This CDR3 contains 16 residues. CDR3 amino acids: CASSPRLAGGTDTQYF. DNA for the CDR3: TGTGCCAGCAGCCCCCGACTAGCGGGGGGGACAGATACGCAGTATTTT.

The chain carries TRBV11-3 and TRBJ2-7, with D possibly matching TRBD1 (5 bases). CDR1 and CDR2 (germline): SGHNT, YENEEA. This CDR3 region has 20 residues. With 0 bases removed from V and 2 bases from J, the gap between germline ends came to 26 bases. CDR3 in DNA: TGTGCCAGCAGCTTAGAGTCAGGGTCAGGAATAGGGTCACCTACCTACGAGCAGTACTTC. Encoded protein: CASSLESGSGIGSPTYEQYF.